This TCR beta chain is drawn from a study of T cell repertoires in cytomegalovirus infection. Looking at the study overall: A matching HLA type, together with CMV infection, was signaled by public TCR beta signatures. Study conclusions and caveats: Of the TCR beta families, the public ones yielded a cumulative frequency that identified carriers of CMV plus the relevant HLA.

Trimming cost V 0 bases and J 6 bases, with 10 bases left between them. The CDR3 spans 14 residues. Germline V gene data show CDR1 as SGHRS and CDR2 as YFSETQ. This clonotype has more than one count but fewer than ten. Its antigen is as yet unknown. TCRdb analysed the reads with MiXCR anew, one entry per CDR3 protein. The sample gives about half a million distinct CDR3 sequences, 33% of which show up once; roughly a sixth is in the top ten. The rearrangement joins TRBV5-1 to TRBJ2-1; D gene ambiguous. The sequence derives from a human donor in good health (CMV status not recorded). Some clones in this sample may be carry-over from other donors' samples. The sequencing used cultured PBMCs, collected from culture after CMV antigen stimulation. CDR3 sequence: CASSLGGTGNEQFF. In DNA, the CDR3 is TGCGCCAGCAGCTTGGGGGGAACCGGCAATGAGCAGTTCTTC.